The 16 T cell receptor beta chains below come from one sample, sequenced in a study of cytomegalovirus exposure and HLA in healthy donors. The PCR was carried out with 60 Vbeta primers and 13 Jbeta primers. Measured with immunoSEQ multiplex PCR; TCRdb has only the in-frame clones, and not every one. The sample lists about 140,000 clones, almost 80% occurring once. The sample comprised PBMCs. These receptors all come from a man between 18 and 29 years old in good health and CMV-seronegative.

Only a few counts were recorded for this clone. The chain has TRBV10-3 and TRBJ1-1; weak D call: TRBD1 (6 bases). This CDR3 is 17 amino acids long. The V gene lost 3 bases and the J gene lost 1 base, with 18 bases spanning the gap. The germline V gene encodes CDR1 ENHRY and CDR2 SYGVKD. The CDR3 here is CAISDLGPLRGNTEAFF. The CDR3 bases are TGTGCCATCAGTGACCTCGGACCGCTCAGGGGGAACACTGAAGCTTTCTTT.

The rearrangement uses TRBV4-1 and TRBJ2-2; D is uncertain. CDR1 and CDR2 from the germline V gene are MGHRA and YSYEKL. The V end lost 3 bases, the J end lost 4 bases, and 15 bases lay between the germline ends. The CDR3 is 16 amino acids. Here the CDR3 reads CASSQLEPRLTGELFF. The DNA of the CDR3 is TGCGCCAGCAGCCAGCTAGAGCCTAGACTCACCGGGGAGCTGTTTTTT.

The chain links TRBV13 to TRBJ2-5; D gene ambiguous. The CDR3 runs to 14 residues. CDR1 and CDR2 (germline): PRHDT, FYEKMQ (reference sequence). V was shortened by 0 bases and J by 1 base, with 6 bases between the two germline ends. CDR3: CASSLGALQETQYF. Here the CDR3 DNA reads TGTGCCAGCAGCTTAGGGGCCCTCCAAGAGACCCAGTACTTC.

V is TRBV11-2 and J is TRBJ2-3, with 9 bases lining up with TRBD2. The CDR3 has 17 residues. The V gene's germline CDR1 is SGHAT and CDR2 FQNNGV. J gave up 2 bases and V 2 bases, and 8 bases lay outside the gene matches. CDR3 sequence reads: CASSLLAGGLNTDTQYF. In DNA, the CDR3 is TGTGCCAGCAGCTTATTGGCGGGGGGGCTAAACACAGATACGCAGTATTTT. The full variable domain, completed using reference TRBV11-2 and TRBJ2-3, is EAGVAQSPRYKIIEKRQSVAFWCNPISGHATLYWYQQILGQGPKLLIQFQNNGVVDDSQLPKDRFSAERLKGVDSTLKIQPAKLEDSAVYLCASSLLAGGLNTDTQYFGPGTRLTVL.

V and J are TRBV2 and TRBJ2-1; 9 bases are shared with TRBD2. This CDR3 is built from 14 residues. The junction had 3 bases not matched to a gene; V was cut back by 5 bases and J by 4 bases. In germline, CDR1 is SNHLY, CDR2 FYNNEI. This chain's CDR3 is CASSRSGGYNEQFF. The CDR3 DNA is TGTGCCAGCAGTAGAAGCGGGGGGTACAATGAGCAGTTCTTC.

This chain joins TRBV5-6 and TRBJ2-5, with 7 positions matching TRBD1. The V segment lost 3 bases and the J segment 2 bases; nucleotides outside the gene matches: 4. This CDR3 spans 14 amino acids. The V gene's germline CDR1 is SGHDT and CDR2 YYEEEE. CDR3 region: CASSSPGQQETQYF. CDR3 sequence (DNA): TGTGCCAGCAGCTCACCGGGACAGCAAGAGACCCAGTACTTC.

This clone appeared a few times. The V gene is TRBV19, the J gene TRBJ2-1; D not certain. Germline values: CDR1 LNHDA, CDR2 SQIVND (reference sequence). Trimming removed 1 base from V and 0 bases from J, with 10 bases in between. The CDR3 extends over 16 amino acids. The CDR3 loop is CASSIGPGSSYNEQFF. The CDR3 DNA reads TGTGCCAGTAGTATAGGGCCAGGAAGCTCCTACAATGAGCAGTTCTTC. Full variable domain (outside the CDR3, taken from reference TRBV19 and TRBJ2-1): DGGITQSPKYLFRKEGQNVTLSCEQNLNHDAMYWYRQDPGQGLRLIYYSQIVNDFQKGDIAEGYSVSREKKESFPLTVTSAQKNPTAFYLCASSIGPGSSYNEQFFGPGTRLTVL.

The sample holds one count of this clone. The chain links TRBV27 to TRBJ2-7, with a tentative D call TRBD1 (6 bases). The ends were cut back, 0 bases at V and 2 bases at J, with 11 bases in the middle. The CDR3 spans 15 residues. Germline lookup yields CDR1 MNHEY and CDR2 SMNVEV (reference sequence). The CDR3 DNA reads TGTGCCAGCAGTTTATCAACAGGGTGGGCCTACGAGCAGTACTTC. This gives the protein CASSLSTGWAYEQYF.

The V gene is TRBV5-1, the J gene TRBJ1-2, with 10 bases fitting TRBD1. The CDR3 is made up of 12 amino acids. V shed 4 bases, J shed 8 bases, and the junction held 2 bases outside the gene matches. The germline V gene has CDR1 SGHRS and CDR2 YFSETQ. The CDR3 DNA reads TGCGCCAGCAGCGACAGGGGGCGCGGCTACACCTTC. Translated, it gives CASSDRGRGYTF.

The chain carries TRBV6-4 and TRBJ1-2; tentatively, D is TRBD1 (5 bases). V lost 0 bases, J lost 7 bases, and 15 bases lay in between. CDR1 MRHNA and CDR2 SNTAGT come from the germline V gene. The CDR3 covers 15 residues. CDR3 in amino acids: CASSDSRRGFGGYTF. The CDR3, as DNA: TGTGCCAGCAGTGACTCCCGGAGGGGCTTCGGTGGCTACACCTTC.

V gene TRBV5-1 combines with J gene TRBJ2-1, with D maybe TRBD1 (6 bases). V was pared by 5 bases and J by 3 bases, with 9 bases between. There are 13 residues in the CDR3. Germline V gene sequence: CDR1 SGHRS, CDR2 YFSETQ. CDR3 sequence (DNA): TGCGCCAGCAGTCAGGGGAGCTACAATGAGCAGTTCTTC. Translated, it gives CASSQGSYNEQFF. The full variable domain, in which reference TRBV5-1 and TRBJ2-1 provide the parts outside the CDR3, is KAGVTQTPRYLIKTRGQQVTLSCSPISGHRSVSWYQQTPGQGLQFLFEYFSETQRNKGNFPGRFSGRQFSNSRSEMNVSTLELGDSALYLCASSQGSYNEQFFGPGTRLTVL.

This sequence joins TRBV5-4 and TRBJ2-5, with 16 nucleotides matching TRBD2. V was pared by 3 bases and J by 4 bases, with 6 bases of the junction left unmatched. Looked up from germline, CDR1 is SGHNT and CDR2 is YYREEE (reference sequence). This CDR3 has 17 residues. In DNA form, the CDR3 reads TGTGCCAGCAGCTGGGGGACTAGCGGGGGGGCCGGAGAGACCCAGTACTTC. It is translated as CASSWGTSGGAGETQYF.

V usage is TRBV5-1 and J usage is TRBJ1-1, with D possibly matching TRBD1 (6 bases). The CDR3 extends over 19 amino acids. The germline V gene encodes CDR1 SGHRS and CDR2 YFSETQ. Trimming left V 2 bases short and J 1 base short, with 24 bases between. The CDR3 nucleotides read TGCGCCAGCAGCTTAAACGGATTTGGCGATGGACAGCCGAACACTGAAGCTTTCTTT. Amino acid sequence: CASSLNGFGDGQPNTEAFF.

This clone was detected once. The rearrangement joins TRBV21-1 to TRBJ2-2; TRBD1, the table's D call, lacks a check against the DNA. TRBV21-1 is flagged as a pseudogene. The CDR3 is made up of 17 amino acids. The CDR3 sequence: CTSSTIDRRANTGELFF. The CDR3 DNA follows: TGTACCAGCAGCACCATAGACAGGCGCGCGAACACCGGGGAGCTGTTTTTT.

CDR3 protein: CAWSSPGTGSTEAFF. Written as DNA, the CDR3 is TGTGCCTGGAGTTCTCCCGGGACAGGGAGTACTGAAGCTTTCTTT. This rearrangement joins TRBV30 to TRBJ1-1; 9 positions agree with TRBD1. CDR3 size: 15 residues. Trimming removed 2 bases from V and 5 bases from J; junction bases left unmatched: 9. The germline V gene has CDR1 GTSNPN and CDR2 SVGIG (reference sequence).

This clone was recorded only once. The chain combines TRBV5-1 with TRBJ2-7, with D uncertain. CDR3 length: 14 amino acids. Germline CDR1 is SGHRS and CDR2 is YFSETQ. Trimming took 4 bases from V and 0 from J, leaving 11 bases between them. The CDR3: CASSERTGSYEQYF. DNA for the CDR3: TGCGCCAGCAGCGAGCGAACCGGCTCCTACGAGCAGTACTTC. The full variable domain, completed using reference TRBV5-1 and TRBJ2-7, is KAGVTQTPRYLIKTRGQQVTLSCSPISGHRSVSWYQQTPGQGLQFLFEYFSETQRNKGNFPGRFSGRQFSNSRSEMNVSTLELGDSALYLCASSERTGSYEQYFGPGTRLTVT.